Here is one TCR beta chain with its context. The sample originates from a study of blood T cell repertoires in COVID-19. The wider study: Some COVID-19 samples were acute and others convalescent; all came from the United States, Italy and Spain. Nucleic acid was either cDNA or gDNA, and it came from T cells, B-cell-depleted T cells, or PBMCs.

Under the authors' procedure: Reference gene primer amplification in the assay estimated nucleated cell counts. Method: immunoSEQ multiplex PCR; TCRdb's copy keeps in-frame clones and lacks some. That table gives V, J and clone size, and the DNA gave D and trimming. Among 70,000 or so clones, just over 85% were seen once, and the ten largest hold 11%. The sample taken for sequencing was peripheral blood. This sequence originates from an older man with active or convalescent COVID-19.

The CDR3 region is CASSLAAVSSYNEQFF. Written as DNA, the CDR3 is TGCGCCAGCAGCTTGGCCGCGGTGAGCTCCTACAATGAGCAGTTCTTC. This chain uses TRBV5-1 with TRBJ2-1, with no clear D. In germline, CDR1 is SGHRS, CDR2 YFSETQ. The CDR3 sequence is 16 residues long. V was clipped by 0 bases and J by 0 bases, with 10 bases between them.